What follows are 13 T cell receptor beta chains derived from one specimen sequenced in a study of cytomegalovirus exposure and HLA in healthy donors. Here immunoSEQ multiplex PCR was the method, and the copy in TCRdb shows in-frame clones only, minus some. The table has about 130,000 clones, 89% seen once. Sequencing input: PBMCs. The receptors shown here come from a man aged 25 to 40 in good health and CMV-seronegative.

V usage is TRBV2 and J usage is TRBJ1-5; possible D gene TRBD1, 5 bases. Trimming removed 6 bases from V and 0 bases from J, with 18 bases in between. CDR3 size: 17 residues. Germline assignment: CDR1 SNHLY and CDR2 FYNNEI. DNA of the CDR3: TGTGCCAGCAGCAAGGGGCCAGGACCGTTTAGCAATCAGCCCCAGCATTTT. Its protein is CASSKGPGPFSNQPQHF.

V gene TRBV5-1 combines with J gene TRBJ1-1, with D hard to call. The CDR3 extends over 14 amino acids. Germline-derived CDR1 and CDR2 are SGHRS and YFSETQ. The V gene lost 1 base and the J gene lost 1 base, with 8 bases spanning the gap. CDR3 residues: CASSLQAENTEAFF. CDR3 DNA sequence: TGCGCCAGCAGCTTGCAGGCAGAGAACACTGAAGCTTTCTTT. Based on the CDR3 plus reference TRBV5-1 and TRBJ1-1, the full variable domain is KAGVTQTPRYLIKTRGQQVTLSCSPISGHRSVSWYQQTPGQGLQFLFEYFSETQRNKGNFPGRFSGRQFSNSRSEMNVSTLELGDSALYLCASSLQAENTEAFFGQGTRLTVV.

The V call is TRBV28, the J call TRBJ1-5, with 7 bases identical to TRBD1. The CDR3 spans 18 residues. CDR1 is MDHEN and CDR2 is SYDVKM in the germline V gene. With V trimmed by 5 bases and J by 4 bases, 17 bases remained unmatched. CDR3 in amino acids: CASSPDSQGSLRNQPQHF. DNA for the CDR3: TGTGCCAGCAGTCCTGACTCACAGGGGTCGTTGAGGAATCAGCCCCAGCATTTT.

The V call is TRBV4-3, the J call TRBJ1-1, with D possibly TRBD1 on 5 matching bases. The germline V and J ends were trimmed by 0 bases and 10 bases, with 12 bases remaining between them. The CDR3 covers 13 residues. Per the germline V gene, CDR1 is LGHNA and CDR2 is YSLEER. CDR3 region: CASSQDLGGIAFF. In DNA, the CDR3 is TGCGCCAGCAGCCAAGATTTGGGGGGTATAGCTTTCTTT.

CDR3 sequence: CASSPDRGRTYEQYF. The CDR3 DNA is TGTGCCAGCTCACCCGACAGGGGGCGAACCTACGAGCAGTACTTC. The chain couples TRBV18 to TRBJ2-7; 10 bases match TRBD1. The V gene end was trimmed by 3 bases and the J gene end by 2 bases; junction bases not matched to a gene: 4. The CDR3 spans 15 residues. Per germline, CDR1 KGHSH and CDR2 LQKENI.

This chain connects TRBV6-5 to TRBJ2-5; TRBD1 agrees at 9 bases. The J segment lost 9 bases and the V segment lost 7 bases, leaving 9 bases of the junction unmatched. The CDR3 is 13 residues long. The germline gives CDR1 MNHEY, CDR2 SVGAGI. For the CDR3, the DNA is TGTGCCAGCAATGGACAGGGGAGCGGGGCCCAGTACTTC. As protein: CASNGQGSGAQYF.

The V call is TRBV6-4, the J call TRBJ1-2, with a tentative D call TRBD1 (5 bases). Germline values: CDR1 MRHNA, CDR2 SNTAGT. The CDR3 runs 15 residues. V gave up 2 bases and J gave up 0 bases, with 10 bases separating them. The CDR3 nucleotides read TGTGCCAGCAGTGACGGGCGGGGGACTAACTATGGCTACACCTTC. This translates into CASSDGRGTNYGYTF.

The CDR3 bases are TGTGCCAGCAGCTTAGCCAGGTACAATGAGCAGTTCTTC. This codes for CASSLARYNEQFF. This chain joins TRBV11-2 and TRBJ2-1; no firm D call. V lost 1 base, J lost 4 bases, and 5 bases lay in between. The CDR3 extends over 13 amino acids. Germline V CDR1 and CDR2: SGHAT, FQNNGV. The variable domain in full, completed from reference TRBV11-2 and TRBJ2-1, reads EAGVAQSPRYKIIEKRQSVAFWCNPISGHATLYWYQQILGQGPKLLIQFQNNGVVDDSQLPKDRFSAERLKGVDSTLKIQPAKLEDSAVYLCASSLARYNEQFFGPGTRLTVL.

This sequence joins TRBV5-1 and TRBJ2-3; 10 bases map to TRBD2. CDR3 length: 15 residues. The germline V gene encodes CDR1 SGHRS and CDR2 YFSETQ. Germline trimming cut 2 bases from V and 3 bases from J; bases unmatched to any gene: 3. CDR3 region: CASSFKRGGTDTQYF. In DNA form, the CDR3 reads TGCGCCAGCAGCTTCAAGCGGGGGGGGACAGATACGCAGTATTTT.

The V and J genes are TRBV9 and TRBJ1-2, with a tentative D call TRBD1 (5 bases). The V gene's germline CDR1 is SGDLS and CDR2 YYNGEE. V was cut by 0 bases and J by 12 bases, with 12 bases left in between. The CDR3 runs to 12 residues. The CDR3 DNA reads TGTGCCAGCAGCGTAGAGCAAGGGGAAAACACCTTC. Translating gives CASSVEQGENTF.

This chain uses TRBV6-1 with TRBJ2-1; 8 positions match TRBD1. Germline V CDR1 and CDR2: MNHNS, SASEGT. The J segment lost 5 bases and the V segment lost 8 bases, leaving 8 bases of the junction unmatched. CDR3 length: 14 amino acids. CDR3 residues: CASPGQGWNNEQFF. In nucleotides, the CDR3 is TGTGCCAGCCCTGGACAGGGTTGGAACAATGAGCAGTTCTTC.

V usage is TRBV4-2 and J usage is TRBJ1-1; no definite D call. Germline lookup yields CDR1 LGHNA and CDR2 YNFKEQ. This CDR3 contains 14 residues. Trimming left V 0 bases short and J 1 base short, with 6 bases between. The DNA of the CDR3 is TGTGCCAGCAGCCAAGACCTCTGGAACACTGAAGCTTTCTTT. Its translation: CASSQDLWNTEAFF.

The V gene is TRBV5-1, the J gene TRBJ2-3, with D possibly TRBD2 on 6 matching bases. The V gene's germline CDR1 is SGHRS and CDR2 YFSETQ. Between the trimmed V and J ends, which lost 1 base and 5 bases, there was a span of 14 bases. This CDR3 has 15 residues. CDR3 nucleotides: TGCGCCAGCAGCTTGCGGGGACTCCGGGGAGATACGCAGTATTTT. Amino acids: CASSLRGLRGDTQYF.